This is a list of T cell receptor beta chains from one sample in a study of PD-1 blockade in classical Hodgkin lymphoma. Clones were read by immunoSEQ multiplex PCR, and TCRdb kept only the in-frame ones, dropping some. The sample records about 7,700 clones, about nine tenths being singletons. This specimen consisted of CD4+ T cells from blood, obtained at baseline. The receptors here all came from a human donor with classical Hodgkin lymphoma. Both conserved end residues are part of each CDR3. The order of the fields is J gene, D gene, V gene, CDR3 protein. The D gene is left open where the match is weak.

J: TRBJ1-3
D: -
V: TRBV5-1
CDR3: CASSLTGGGNTIYF

J: TRBJ2-7
D: -
V: TRBV5-1
CDR3: CASSLVVLLAGSNEQYF

J: TRBJ2-3
D: -
V: TRBV30
CDR3: CAWSSTGRDTQYF

J: TRBJ1-4
D: TRBD1
V: TRBV4-3
CDR3: CASSPRQGGGEKLFF

J: TRBJ2-7
D: -
V: TRBV7-6
CDR3: CASSLGWDTYEQYF

J: TRBJ2-3
D: -
V: TRBV5-1
CDR3: CASSPGTATGWAQYF

J: TRBJ2-7
D: -
V: TRBV28
CDR3: CASSLLPGSGVRYEQYF

J: TRBJ1-1
D: -
V: TRBV7-2
CDR3: CASSPIDGLLEAFF

J: TRBJ2-7
D: TRBD1
V: TRBV5-1
CDR3: CASSLLGQGTDEQYF

J: TRBJ2-7
D: TRBD2
V: TRBV6-1
CDR3: CAARGDSYEQYF

J: TRBJ1-2
D: TRBD1
V: TRBV7-2
CDR3: CASSPRDRLLYGYTF

J: TRBJ2-7
D: -
V: TRBV28
CDR3: CASSLMYEQYF

J: TRBJ2-7
D: -
V: TRBV5-8
CDR3: CASSRQGLTYEQYF

J: TRBJ1-2
D: -
V: TRBV7-9
CDR3: CASSLIGLGGYTF

J: TRBJ1-1
D: -
V: TRBV10-3
CDR3: CAISEEGRNTEAFF

J: TRBJ2-2
D: -
V: TRBV27
CDR3: CASTSKGRMGWTGELFF

J: TRBJ2-3
D: -
V: TRBV6-1
CDR3: CASSEFGGLVADTQYF

J: TRBJ2-3
D: TRBD2
V: TRBV7-3
CDR3: CASSPQLAGETDTQYF

J: TRBJ1-2
D: -
V: TRBV19
CDR3: CATHVPQGTWGYTF

J: TRBJ1-5
D: -
V: TRBV19
CDR3: CASSIERRRNQPQHF

J: TRBJ2-7
D: TRBD1
V: TRBV29-1
CDR3: CSFTTGTASIYEQYF

J: TRBJ1-1
D: -
V: TRBV4-3
CDR3: CASSQGDWREAFF

J: TRBJ2-5
D: -
V: TRBV5-1
CDR3: CASSLDPGRRETQYF

J: TRBJ2-1
D: -
V: TRBV6-4
CDR3: CASSRESAYNEQFF

J: TRBJ2-3
D: -
V: TRBV11-2
CDR3: CASSRTDKLRDTQYF

J: -
D: -
V: TRBV11-2
CDR3: CASSDGILSLYEQYF

J: TRBJ1-5
D: TRBD1
V: TRBV5-1
CDR3: CASSPGQGNQPQHF

J: TRBJ1-2
D: TRBD1
V: TRBV11-2
CDR3: CASTTRTGTGDYGYTF

J: TRBJ2-3
D: -
V: TRBV28
CDR3: CASSDIPRRPRYTDTQYF

J: TRBJ2-7
D: TRBD1
V: TRBV7-2
CDR3: CASTFTGTVPLEQYF

J: TRBJ2-5
D: -
V: TRBV9
CDR3: CASSVAETQYF

J: TRBJ2-7
D: TRBD2
V: TRBV28
CDR3: CASRTTSGRSYEQYF